The entry below describes one T cell receptor (beta chain). Its antigen is not known. This specimen comes from a study of shared clonotypes between healthy human individuals. On the study more broadly: Donors, aged 18 to 49, were a couple of women and a few men.

Study-level points and caveats: A limitation of the genetic and exposure-history diversity represented arose from few donors. Incompleteness in sorted-subset sequencing, despite large depth, was shown by rarefaction. Non-shared clonotypes were found to have lower generation probabilities than the clonotypes that were shared by all four of the sorted-subset donors.

This CDR3 is built from 12 residues. Germline V gene data show CDR1 as LNHDA and CDR2 as SQIVND (reference sequence). Trimming pared 5 bases from V and 8 bases from J, leaving 10 bases between. Generated by immunoSEQ multiplex PCR, the TCRdb table keeps only in-frame clones and is missing some. The table lists about 680,000 clones, around 67% of them singletons. The genes are TRBV19 and TRBJ1-5, with D possibly matching TRBD1 (5 bases). Sequenced sample: memory CD4+ T cells sorted from blood. Subset given: CD45RA-negative fraction. The sequence derives from a woman in her thirties in good health. CDR3 sequence reads: CASSYRGEPQHF. CDR3 nucleotide sequence: TGTGCCAGTAGTTACCGGGGGGAGCCCCAGCATTTT.